Each of the 21 T cell receptor beta chains below was sequenced from the same sample in a study of CD8 T cells in ankylosing spondylitis. TCRdb analysed the 5' RACE reads with MiXCR anew, one entry per CDR3 protein. The sample has 150,000 to 200,000 distinct CDR3 sequences; roughly 12% are singletons. Sequencing was done on a sample of blood, either unsorted or a sorted T cell fraction (not recorded which). These receptors all come from a male donor with ankylosing spondylitis or in good health (not recorded which).

The chain uses TRBV27 and TRBJ2-7; D ambiguous. V was pared by 2 bases and J by 5 bases, with 13 bases between. Germline V gene lookup returns CDR1 MNHEY and CDR2 SMNVEV (reference sequence). The CDR3 consists of 14 residues. The CDR3 is CASSLARLVDEQYF. In nucleotides, the CDR3 is TGTGCCAGCAGTTTAGCCCGTCTAGTAGACGAGCAGTACTTC.

This clonotype was detected only a few times. The rearrangement uses TRBV5-6 and TRBJ2-1; TRBD2 agrees at 7 bases. The V segment lost 4 bases and the J segment 0 bases; nucleotides outside the gene matches: 7. The CDR3 extends over 16 amino acids. Germline CDR1 SGHDT, CDR2 YYEEEE. CDR3 residues: CASSGEGRGSYNEQFF. The CDR3 DNA reads TGTGCCAGCAGCGGGGAGGGACGGGGCTCCTACAATGAGCAGTTCTTC.

The rearrangement joins TRBV20-1 to TRBJ1-1, with no clear D. The CDR3 runs 11 residues. The V and J ends lost 4 bases and 0 bases respectively, with 3 bases between them. The germline gives CDR1 DFQATT, CDR2 SNEGSKA (reference sequence). CDR3 bases: TGCAGTGCTACGATGAACACTGAAGCTTTCTTT. It codes for CSATMNTEAFF.

Only a few counts were recorded for this clonotype. V gene TRBV11-2 combines with J gene TRBJ2-5; D gene uncertain. This CDR3 has 17 amino acids. CDR1 is SGHAT and CDR2 is FQNNGV in the germline V gene. Trimming took off 1 base at V and 5 bases at J, with 20 bases between the two ends. CDR3 DNA: TGTGCCAGCAGCTTAGGGGCCCTTGGGCAGGTCGGGGAGACCCAGTACTTC. It is translated as CASSLGALGQVGETQYF.

The rearrangement links TRBV20-1 to TRBJ2-1; 11 positions agree with TRBD2. The junction had 7 bases not matched to a gene; V was cut back by 3 bases and J by 0 bases. The CDR3 contains 17 residues. Germline V gene data show CDR1 as DFQATT and CDR2 as SNEGSKA (reference sequence). CDR3: CSASRLTSGTSYNEQFF. CDR3 in DNA: TGCAGTGCTAGCAGATTGACTAGCGGGACCTCCTACAATGAGCAGTTCTTC.

The gene calls are TRBV10-3 and TRBJ2-7, with TRBD1 matching over 7 bases. CDR1 is ENHRY and CDR2 is SYGVKD in the germline V gene. Trimming cost V 6 bases and J 0 bases; bases outside gene matches: 2. The CDR3 is 13 amino acids. CDR3 bases: TGTGCCATCAGGGGACAGAGCTCCTACGAGCAGTACTTC. This gives the protein CAIRGQSSYEQYF.

The chain employs TRBV6-1 and TRBJ2-7; D may be TRBD1 or TRBD2 (6 bases each). Looked up from germline, CDR1 is MNHNS and CDR2 is SASEGT. CDR3 size: 14 residues. Trimming cost V 4 bases and J 5 bases, with 15 bases left between them. CDR3 sequence reads: CASSAYVGGDEQYF. CDR3 in DNA: TGTGCCAGCAGTGCCTACGTGGGGGGCGACGAGCAGTACTTC.

This chain joins TRBV10-1 and TRBJ2-7; D may correspond to TRBD1 or TRBD2 (5 bases each). The CDR3 loop spans 14 amino acids. V lost 0 bases to trimming and J lost 4 bases, with 10 bases between them. Germline lookup yields CDR1 WNHNN and CDR2 SYGVQD (reference sequence). CDR3 nucleotides: TGCGCCAGCAGTGAGTCTTACGAGGGGTACGAGCAGTACTTC. It encodes CASSESYEGYEQYF.

This clonotype has just a few counts. This chain uses TRBV7-9 with TRBJ2-3; 7 positions match TRBD2. V lost 6 bases to trimming and J lost 2 bases; unmatched junction nucleotides: 8. The CDR3 covers 15 residues. Germline CDR1 is SEHNR and CDR2 is FQNEAQ (reference sequence). The CDR3 DNA reads TGTGCCAGCAGTGGTTTTAGCGGGTTCACAGATACGCAGTATTTT. It encodes CASSGFSGFTDTQYF. The full variable domain, in which reference TRBV7-9 and TRBJ2-3 provide the parts outside the CDR3, is DTGVSQNPRHKITKRGQNVTFRCDPISEHNRLYWYRQTLGQGPEFLTYFQNEAQLEKSRLLSDRFSAERPKGSFSTLEIQRTEQGDSAMYLCASSGFSGFTDTQYFGPGTRLTVL.

V gene TRBV4-1 combines with J gene TRBJ1-1; D is unclear. There are 17 residues in the CDR3. V dropped 5 bases and J dropped 4 bases, with 23 bases sitting between them. Germline V lookup: CDR1 MGHRA, CDR2 YSYEKL. CDR3 residues: CASSYLPDPQCFTEAFF. In DNA, the CDR3 is TGCGCCAGCAGCTACCTACCCGACCCTCAGTGTTTCACTGAAGCTTTCTTT.

The V gene is TRBV7-6, the J gene TRBJ2-5; D is unclear. Germline assignment: CDR1 SGHVS and CDR2 FNYEAQ. Trimming left V 0 bases short and J 1 base short, with 15 bases between. The CDR3 is 17 residues long. The chain's CDR3 is CASSLAQIASLQETQYF. The CDR3 nucleotides are TGTGCCAGCAGCTTAGCGCAGATAGCCTCCCTCCAAGAGACCCAGTACTTC. Combining the CDR3 with reference TRBV7-6 and TRBJ2-5 gives the whole variable domain GAGVSQSPRYKVTKRGQDVALRCDPISGHVSLYWYRQALGQGPEFLTYFNYEAQQDKSGLPNDRFSAERPEGSISTLTIQRTEQRDSAMYRCASSLAQIASLQETQYFGPGTRLLVL.

Ten or more counts support this clonotype. This chain links TRBV7-9 with TRBJ2-5; no clear D. Trimming cost V 1 base and J 4 bases, with 4 bases left between them. This CDR3 is 12 amino acids long. The germline CDR1 and CDR2 sequences are SEHNR and FQNEAQ (reference sequence). The CDR3: CASSLGRETQYF. In nucleotides, the CDR3 is TGTGCCAGCAGCTTAGGGCGAGAGACCCAGTACTTC.

This clonotype was counted between two and nine times. The rearrangement uses TRBV25-1 and TRBJ2-5; possible D gene TRBD1, 6 bases. V shed 6 bases and J shed 1 base, with 9 bases lying between them. There are 13 residues in the CDR3. Germline V gene sequence: CDR1 MGHDK, CDR2 SYGVNS. The CDR3 DNA is TGTGCCAGCAGCGCAGGGGCCCAAGAGACCCAGTACTTC. This encodes CASSAGAQETQYF.

This clonotype was detected a few times. The V call is TRBV20-1, the J call TRBJ2-5, with D hard to call. Trimming stripped 6 bases from V and 3 bases from J, with 14 bases between. CDR3 size: 13 residues. Germline loops: CDR1 DFQATT, CDR2 SNEGSKA (reference sequence). The CDR3 loop is CSAWTGSEETQYF. The CDR3 DNA sequence: TGCAGTGCATGGACGGGCTCTGAAGAGACCCAGTACTTC.

This clonotype has at least ten counts. The DNA of the CDR3 is TGTGCCAGCACCCCAGGGAGCTCTGGAAACACCATATATTTT. Amino acid sequence: CASTPGSSGNTIYF. The chain couples TRBV12-3 or TRBV12-4 to TRBJ1-3, with D maybe TRBD1 (5 bases). The V and J ends lost 7 bases and 0 bases respectively, with 10 bases between them. The CDR3 contains 14 residues.

The V gene is TRBV5-1, the J gene TRBJ1-1; no clear D. V gave up 6 bases and J gave up 4 bases, with 19 bases separating them. Germline V gives CDR1 SGHRS, CDR2 YFSETQ. The CDR3 runs 15 residues. The CDR3 loop reads CASTPGDEGPTEAFF. The CDR3 region has the DNA TGCGCCAGCACTCCCGGGGATGAAGGGCCCACTGAAGCTTTCTTT.

The chain couples TRBV27 to TRBJ1-5, with D unresolved. The germline gives CDR1 MNHEY, CDR2 SMNVEV (reference sequence). Trimming took 2 bases from V and 7 from J, leaving 12 bases between them. The CDR3 totals 14 residues. The CDR3 protein is CASSLKGEGQPQHF. Here the CDR3 DNA reads TGTGCCAGCAGTTTAAAGGGTGAGGGCCAGCCCCAGCATTTT.

The rearrangement links TRBV2 to TRBJ2-3, with 8 bases lining up with TRBD2. Germline loops: CDR1 SNHLY, CDR2 FYNNEI. The CDR3 loop spans 16 amino acids. J gave up 1 base and V 4 bases, and 7 bases lay outside the gene matches. The CDR3 nucleotides read TGTGCCAGCAGTGGCCAACTAGCGGTCCGCACAGATACGCAGTATTTT. Its protein product is CASSGQLAVRTDTQYF.

This clonotype was recorded a few times. This chain connects TRBV5-6 to TRBJ1-1, with TRBD1 identical over 9 bases. Looked up from germline, CDR1 is SGHDT and CDR2 is YYEEEE. The length of the CDR3 is 16 residues. V lost 2 bases to trimming and J lost 4 bases; unmatched junction nucleotides: 9. CDR3 sequence (DNA): TGTGCCAGCAGCTTCGGGACAGGGTTATTCGGCACTGAAGCTTTCTTT. Encoded protein: CASSFGTGLFGTEAFF.

The chain combines TRBV4-2 with TRBJ2-1; 10 bases line up with TRBD2. CDR1 is LGHNA, CDR2 YNFKEQ, per germline. Trimming removed 0 bases from V and 4 bases from J; junction bases left unmatched: 18. This CDR3 comprises 21 residues. Written as DNA, the CDR3 is TGTGCCAGCAGCCAAGACGTATCCTGGTTATTGAGGACTAGCGGTTACAATGAGCAGTTCTTC. Its protein product is CASSQDVSWLLRTSGYNEQFF.

This clonotype was counted between two and nine times. The chain employs TRBV6-1 and TRBJ1-1; D gene unclear. V lost 10 bases and J lost 2, with 11 bases in between. CDR1 MNHNS and CDR2 SASEGT come from the germline V gene. There are 12 residues in the CDR3. The CDR3 sequence: CATAGVNTEAFF. CDR3 DNA: TGTGCCACGGCCGGGGTTAACACTGAAGCTTTCTTT.